These 2 T cell receptor beta chains were sequenced from one sample in a study of T cell responses to AZD1222 COVID-19 vaccine (dated by TCRdb to about 2021). Library generation was performed with the immunoSEQ multiplex PCR assay. The source is immuneACCESS, and TCRdb retained only in-frame sequences with V and J called. Part of the clones is not carried over; for the studies checked, unresolved V genes explain less than half of this, and the remainder is unexplained. For this sample there are roughly 160,000 clones; about 93% appear just once. About 0.6% of the sample is in the top ten clones. The time point label for this specimen denotes: baseline before first vaccination. The sample in question was peripheral blood, obtained on day 0 of AZD1222 vaccination. The receptors derive from an adult in good health.

The V gene is TRBV12-3 or TRBV12-4, the J gene TRBJ2-1, with TRBD2 identical over 9 bases. The ends lost 10 bases at V and 8 bases at J; junction bases unmatched: 6. This CDR3 is 12 amino acids long. CDR3 coding DNA: TGTGCCACCGTTAGCGGGAGCTATGAGCAGTTCTTC. Protein product: CATVSGSYEQFF.

The chain carries TRBV3-1 (or the pseudogene TRBV3-2) and TRBJ2-1; D is uncertain. This CDR3 has 17 residues. The germline gives CDR1 LGHDT, CDR2 YNNKEL (reference sequence). With 0 bases removed from V and 2 bases from J, the gap between germline ends came to 14 bases. This CDR3 reads CASSQDPVRLAYNEQFF. The CDR3 coding sequence is TGTGCCAGCAGCCAAGATCCAGTGCGGCTAGCCTACAATGAGCAGTTCTTC.